This TCR beta chain was captured in a study of T cells after yellow fever vaccination (dated by TCRdb to the late 2010s). For the study in its entirety: The SMART-Seq v4 Ultra Low Input RNA kit was used to prepare libraries from fractions with low cell numbers. To follow T-cell clones before and after both primary and booster YFV17D yellow fever vaccination, bulk TCR alpha and beta repertoires underwent longitudinal sequencing. Blood samples were taken at several timepoints before and after primary and secondary immunization, and bulk PBMC replicates and cell subsets were isolated. The cohort comprised two healthy male donors, one aged 18 to 30 and one aged 30 to 40 years.

Here is what the overall study found, with its caveats: Compared with the primary T-cell response, the secondary T-cell response was weaker but faster, peaking on day 5 rather than day 15. Most clones expanded after primary vaccination (almost 97% of CD4 and roughly 88% of CD8) were re-detected after the booster, suggesting that broad memory maintenance occurred. Only a couple of donors were included in the study, so the extent to which the findings can be generalized is limited. A small share of clonotypes was detected in both CD4 and CD8 compartments, with the overlap likely arising from convergent recombination. Because abundant contaminating clonotypes from the bulk population could be contained in FACS-sorted repertoires, computational filtering was required.

The V end loses 2 bases and the J end loses 7 bases, and a stretch of 6 bases separates them. The germline V gene (reference sequence) provides CDR1 DFQATT and CDR2 SNEGSKA. The CDR3 runs 11 residues from the cysteine to the phenylalanine. Solely the CDR3 DNA is kept, with 33 bases framed from the first base. In the case of this clonotype: Its antigen is still unknown. The sample holds no much larger clone one base away, and base qualities are not on file.

The treatment or condition label for this specimen denotes: live attenuated yellow fever vaccine strain. A standard Ficoll-Paque protocol was used to isolate PBMCs from peripheral blood. Dynabeads CD4 and CD8 positive selection kits were used to isolate the CD4 and CD8 T-cell fractions. RNA was extracted with TriZol from bulk PBMCs, CD4 and CD8 fractions, and dextramer-positive and dextramer-negative fractions. Sequencing was carried out with an Illumina NovaSeq 6000. TCR cDNA was synthesized by 5'RACE template switching, which introduced a universal primer site and unique molecular identifiers. Priming for cDNA synthesis came from both the TCR alpha and TCR beta constant segments. Library amplification used two PCR steps, and the second PCR step added sample barcodes and sequencing adapters. Sequencing of the libraries was done on either Illumina HiSeq 2500 (2x100 bp) or NovaSeq (2x150 bp). For the original study's pipeline: MIGEC was used to demultiplex reads and collapse the reads into UMI consensus sequences, and MiXCR was used for V(D)J alignment. Using edgeR on replicate PBMC samples, clonotypes were called vaccine-responding if FDR was below 0.01 and the log2 fold change was above 5 up to day 15. CD4 or CD8 identity was assigned to each bulk clonotype according to whether the clonotype was present at higher abundance in the sequenced CD4 repertoire or the sequenced CD8 repertoire. TCRdb ran its own pipeline on the public reads, namely fastp trimming at Q25 and MiXCR clone calling, and kept in-frame beta chains. Rows are combined by CDR3 protein, so each entry shows the most common genes and DNA. None of the V and J calls come from the authors' own analysis; TCRdb made them. This sample comprises hundreds of thousands of distinct CDR3 sequences, under 15% of them detected only once. Of the sample, more than 3% is held by the ten largest clones.

The TCR was taken from a man aged 18 to 30 who received the YFV17D yellow fever vaccine. This specimen consisted of CD4+ T cells sorted from PBMCs, obtained 15 days after the yellow fever booster vaccination. The chain links TRBV20-1 with TRBJ1-5; a tentative D call is TRBD1 (5 bases match). The CDR3 reads as follows: CSARKGQPQHF. The DNA reads as follows: TGCAGTGCTAGAAAGGGGCAGCCCCAGCATTTT.